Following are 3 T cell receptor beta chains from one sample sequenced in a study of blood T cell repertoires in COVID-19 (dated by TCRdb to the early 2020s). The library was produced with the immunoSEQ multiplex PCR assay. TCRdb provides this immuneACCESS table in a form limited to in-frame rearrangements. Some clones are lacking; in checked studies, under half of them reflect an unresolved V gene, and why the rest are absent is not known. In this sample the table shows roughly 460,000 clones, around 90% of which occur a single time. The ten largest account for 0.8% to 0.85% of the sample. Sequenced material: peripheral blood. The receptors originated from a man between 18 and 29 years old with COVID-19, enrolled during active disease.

Here the CDR3 reads CASSKWWQDNYEQYF. The CDR3 DNA reads as TGTGCCAGCAGCAAATGGTGGCAGGACAACTACGAGCAGTACTTC. The chain couples TRBV21-1 to TRBJ2-7; no check of the table's D call, TRBD1, against the DNA was made. TRBV21-1 is flagged as a pseudogene. This CDR3 contains 15 residues.

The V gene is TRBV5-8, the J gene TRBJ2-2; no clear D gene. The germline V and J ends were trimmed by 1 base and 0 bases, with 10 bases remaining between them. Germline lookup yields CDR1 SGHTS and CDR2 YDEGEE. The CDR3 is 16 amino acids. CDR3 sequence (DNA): TGTGCCAGCAGCTTGACCAGGCCTCCGAACACCGGGGAGCTGTTTTTT. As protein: CASSLTRPPNTGELFF.

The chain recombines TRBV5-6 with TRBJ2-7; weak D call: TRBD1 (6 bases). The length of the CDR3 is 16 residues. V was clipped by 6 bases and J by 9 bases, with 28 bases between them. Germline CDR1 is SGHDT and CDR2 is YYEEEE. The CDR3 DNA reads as TGTGCCAGCACCCTCTGGAGTGGGACACCTACTGGGGGGCAGTACTTC. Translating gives CASTLWSGTPTGGQYF.